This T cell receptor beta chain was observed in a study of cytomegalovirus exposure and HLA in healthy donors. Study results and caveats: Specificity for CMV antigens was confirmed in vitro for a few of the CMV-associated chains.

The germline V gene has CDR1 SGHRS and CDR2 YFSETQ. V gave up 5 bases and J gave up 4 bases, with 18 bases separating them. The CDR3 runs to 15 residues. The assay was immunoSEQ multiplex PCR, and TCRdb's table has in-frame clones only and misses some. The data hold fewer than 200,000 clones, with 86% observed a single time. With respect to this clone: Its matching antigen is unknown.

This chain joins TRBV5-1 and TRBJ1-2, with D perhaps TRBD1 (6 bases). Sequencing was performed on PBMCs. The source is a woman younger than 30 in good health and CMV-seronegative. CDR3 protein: CASRQQGSSPYGYTF. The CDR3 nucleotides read TGCGCCAGCAGGCAACAGGGAAGCTCCCCCTATGGCTACACCTTC. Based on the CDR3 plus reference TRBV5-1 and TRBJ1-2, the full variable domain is KAGVTQTPRYLIKTRGQQVTLSCSPISGHRSVSWYQQTPGQGLQFLFEYFSETQRNKGNFPGRFSGRQFSNSRSEMNVSTLELGDSALYLCASRQQGSSPYGYTFGSGTRLTVV.